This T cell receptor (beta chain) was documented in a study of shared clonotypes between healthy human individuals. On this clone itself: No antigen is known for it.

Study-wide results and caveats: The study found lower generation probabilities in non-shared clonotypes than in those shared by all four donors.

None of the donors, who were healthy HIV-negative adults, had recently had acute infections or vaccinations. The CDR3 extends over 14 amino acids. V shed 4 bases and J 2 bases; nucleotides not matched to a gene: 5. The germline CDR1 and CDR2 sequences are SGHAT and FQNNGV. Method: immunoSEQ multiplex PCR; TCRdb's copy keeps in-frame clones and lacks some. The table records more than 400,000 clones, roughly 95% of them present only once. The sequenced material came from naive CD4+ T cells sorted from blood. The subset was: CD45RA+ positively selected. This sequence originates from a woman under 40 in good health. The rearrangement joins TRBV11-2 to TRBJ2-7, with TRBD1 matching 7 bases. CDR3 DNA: TGTGCCAGCAGCTCTAACGACAGGGCCTACGAGCAGTACTTC. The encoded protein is CASSSNDRAYEQYF.